This TCR delta chain was identified in a study of intestinal T cells in coeliac disease (dated by TCRdb to the early 2020s). Background on the whole study: Coeliac patients were much younger than controls, with mean ages of around 15 versus 50 years in the TRG cohort. A second, larger TCR-gamma (TRG) cohort included duodenal biopsies from approximately 35 coeliac disease patients and over 20 non-coeliac controls. All coeliac patients in the TRD cohort had raised anti-tissue transglutaminase antibodies, while no controls did. Duodenal biopsies from some 10 coeliac disease patients and some 10 non-coeliac controls were included in the TCR-delta (TRD) cohort.

For each case, genomic DNA was isolated from ten 5-um FFPE scrolls with the QIAamp DNA FFPE tissue kit. To test whether coeliac disease could be classified from the TCR repertoire, the study used duodenal biopsies that were formalin-fixed paraffin-embedded, fully anonymised, and surplus to diagnostic needs. Taken from the germline V gene, the CDR1 and CDR2 loops are TSWWSYY and QGS. Germline trimming: 4 bases from V, 8 bases from J; junction bases outside gene matches: 37. From its cysteine to its phenylalanine, the CDR3 spans 25 amino acids. Kept here is only the CDR3 DNA, which spans 75 bases and is read in frame from base 1. The library was built by means of multiplex PCR. Using the Biomed-2 kit, bulk amplification of TRD repertoires was done from roughly 160 ng of biopsy DNA. Before sequencing, purified TRD amplicons were combined in equal amounts to make an approximately 3.8 nM library. Sequencing of TRD libraries was performed on an Illumina MiSeq with v3 chemistry and 2 x 300 cycles. Per the original workflow: FastX discarded any read in which over 10% of nucleotides had a quality score below the third quartile for that patient. Reads were aligned with IMGT/HighV-QUEST to assign V, D and J genes, identify CDR3 regions and assess functionality. Sequences were converted to amino acids, and every sequence predicted to be non-functional was removed. CDR3s were split into kmers with and without positional annotation, PCA was performed on kmer frequencies, and samples were clustered using all 1023 combinations of PCs 1-10. Leave-one-out cross-validation was used to validate the classification, with parameters re-optimised on the remaining samples in each round. Using the vegan R package, Shannon diversity was calculated from repeated random subsamples whose size matched the lowest read count. TCRdb reanalyzed the public reads with the CATT caller, and identical DNA sequences were merged afterwards. TCRdb, not the authors, supplied the V and J calls. This sample holds about 1,500 delta-chain clones; approximately 69% were observed only once. The leading ten clones occupy over 15% of the sample.

Results and caveats for the whole study, not just this receptor: All 22 biopsies in training were correctly classified by TRD kmer-based clustering, and a leave-one-out accuracy of over 75% was reported. Of some 54 biopsies, roughly 50 (around 94%) were correctly classified by TRG clustering, which had a reported leave-one-out accuracy of roughly 87%. A significant age difference was observed between coeliac and control groups, although significant classification was not yielded by an age-split analysis. FFPE-derived DNA was found to be relatively degraded, and loss of a proportion of TCR sequences in each sample was likely caused by this degradation. It was not possible to tell repeated CDR3 amino acid sequences apart from PCR duplicates.

This clone is deemed large (0.1 to 1%). This clone's antigen is unknown. Nothing much larger sits one base from this clone, and base qualities are not available. Sequenced input: a duodenal biopsy. This receptor was taken from a human donor with celiac disease. In this chain, TRDV1 is recombined with TRDJ1, with 13 middle bases fitting TRDD3. The sequenced DNA: TGTGCTCTTGGGGTTTATATTCCCCCTCCCCGCTTACTGGGGGATACGACTGCGGGGGGTTACAAACTCATCTTT. Translated, this is CALGVYIPPPRLLGDTTAGGYKLIF.